The 13 T cell receptor beta chains reported below all come from one sample, sequenced in a study of shared clonotypes between healthy human individuals. Profiled with immunoSEQ multiplex PCR; TCRdb holds only in-frame clones, not every one. The data hold tens of thousands of clones, with about 65% observed a single time. The sequenced sample consisted of memory CD8+ T cells sorted from blood. Specified subset: CD45RO+ cells pooled with CCR7-negative TemRA cells. The receptors originated from a man aged 25-45 years in good health.

The genes are TRBV11-2 and TRBJ2-1; possible D gene TRBD2, 5 bases. The V gene's germline CDR1 is SGHAT and CDR2 FQNNGV. The CDR3 contains 13 residues. Trimming removed 4 bases from V and 7 bases from J, with 11 bases in between. The CDR3 sequence is CASSSASTNEQFF. CDR3 DNA: TGTGCCAGCAGCTCCGCTAGCACGAATGAGCAGTTCTTC.

This chain connects TRBV7-2 to TRBJ2-2, with D perhaps matching TRBD1 (5 bases). V lost 2 bases, J lost 3 bases, and 10 bases lay in between. CDR1 and CDR2 from the germline V gene are SGHTA and FQGNSA. The CDR3 extends over 15 amino acids. The CDR3 region is CASSLSGLDTGELFF. The CDR3 bases are TGTGCCAGCAGCTTATCAGGGTTGGACACCGGGGAGCTGTTTTTT. Combining the CDR3 with reference TRBV7-2 and TRBJ2-2 gives the whole variable domain GAGVSQSPSNKVTEKGKDVELRCDPISGHTALYWYRQSLGQGLEFLIYFQGNSAPDKSGLPSDRFSAERTGGSVSTLTIQRTQQEDSAVYLCASSLSGLDTGELFFGEGSRLTVL.

The genes are TRBV18 and TRBJ2-1, with D unclear. CDR1 and CDR2 (germline): KGHSH, LQKENI. The CDR3 is 16 amino acids. V lost 1 base and J lost 0, with 10 bases in between. The CDR3 protein is CASSPRDSTSYNEQFF. For the CDR3, the DNA is TGTGCCAGCTCACCACGAGACTCCACCTCCTACAATGAGCAGTTCTTC.

The chain employs TRBV7-9 and TRBJ1-5; TRBD1 matches 7 bases. In germline, CDR1 is SEHNR, CDR2 FQNEAQ (reference sequence). The CDR3 runs to 12 residues. After removal of 1 base from V and 11 bases from J, the junction contained 2 bases not matched to a gene. The DNA of the CDR3 is TGTGCCAGCAGCTTAGAACAGGGGTCCCAGCATTTT. Translating it yields CASSLEQGSQHF.

The CDR3 here is CASSSDGNTGELFF. The CDR3 DNA sequence: TGTGCCAGCAGCTCGGACGGGAACACCGGGGAGCTGTTTTTT. The rearrangement links TRBV13 to TRBJ2-2; D is ambiguous. Trimming shortened V by 4 bases and J by 1 base, and 7 bases separated the two germline ends. The CDR3 has 14 amino acids. The germline V gene encodes CDR1 PRHDT and CDR2 FYEKMQ (reference sequence).

This rearrangement joins TRBV15 to TRBJ2-7; 7 nucleotides line up with TRBD1. From germline, CDR1 is LNHNV and CDR2 YYDKDF (reference sequence). The CDR3 sequence is 14 residues long. Losses at the gene ends were 1 base for V and 1 base for J; bases not matched to a gene: 1. CDR3 loop: CATSRGQGSYEQYF. DNA of the CDR3: TGTGCCACCAGCAGAGGACAGGGATCCTACGAGCAGTACTTC.

This clone was observed at least ten times. The sample carries other DNA sequences with the same CDR3. The gene calls are TRBV10-1 and TRBJ2-1; D is unresolved. Germline loops: CDR1 WNHNN, CDR2 SYGVQD (reference sequence). The V end lost 4 bases, the J end lost 6 bases, and 7 bases lay between the germline ends. The CDR3 loop spans 12 amino acids. In DNA form, the CDR3 reads TGCGCCAGCAGTGGGCAGGCCAATGAGCAGTTCTTC. Its protein is CASSGQANEQFF.

This clone was counted between two and nine times. The gene calls are TRBV6-4 and TRBJ2-1; D might be TRBD2 (5 bases). The CDR3 length is 15 residues. Per germline, CDR1 MRHNA and CDR2 SNTAGT. The V and J ends lost 0 bases and 8 bases respectively, with 14 bases between them. The CDR3 sequence is CASSDSSGSVDEQFF. The CDR3 DNA reads TGTGCCAGCAGTGACTCGTCGGGATCGGTGGATGAGCAGTTCTTC.

This clone was detected a few times. The chain joins TRBV11-2 to TRBJ2-1; D is undetermined. The length of the CDR3 is 13 residues. V was pared by 5 bases and J by 9 bases, with 14 bases between. Germline V gene sequence: CDR1 SGHAT, CDR2 FQNNGV. The CDR3 nucleotides read TGTGCCAGCAGCCCAAGGATAGAGGTTGAGCAGTTCTTC. Residues: CASSPRIEVEQFF. The variable domain in full, with the rest retrieved from reference TRBV11-2 and TRBJ2-1, is EAGVAQSPRYKIIEKRQSVAFWCNPISGHATLYWYQQILGQGPKLLIQFQNNGVVDDSQLPKDRFSAERLKGVDSTLKIQPAKLEDSAVYLCASSPRIEVEQFFGPGTRLTVL.

The rearrangement joins TRBV6-5 to TRBJ2-7; D is unclear. This CDR3 is built from 14 residues. V lost 0 bases to trimming and J lost 7 bases, with 13 bases between them. Germline V lookup: CDR1 MNHEY, CDR2 SVGAGI. Here the CDR3 DNA reads TGTGCCAGCAGTTACTCGGAACCCCTTGGGGAGCAGTACTTC. Protein: CASSYSEPLGEQYF.

The CDR3 nucleotides read TGTGCCAGCAGTTTATTAACCGGACAGAAGCCTTACGAGCAGTACTTC. This gives the protein CASSLLTGQKPYEQYF. This chain links TRBV28 with TRBJ2-7, with D possibly being TRBD1 (6 bases). This CDR3 is 16 amino acids long. The germline V gene encodes CDR1 MDHEN and CDR2 SYDVKM. Deletions cut 1 base from V and 4 bases from J, with 17 bases between.

V gene TRBV7-6 combines with J gene TRBJ2-1; D is unresolved. CDR3 size: 14 residues. Germline V gene data show CDR1 as SGHVS and CDR2 as FNYEAQ. V gave up 0 bases and J gave up 5 bases, with 8 bases separating them. DNA for the CDR3: TGTGCCAGCAGCTTAGCGCAGACCCACAATGAGCAGTTCTTC. This translates into CASSLAQTHNEQFF. The whole variable domain, filled in from reference TRBV7-6 and TRBJ2-1, reads GAGVSQSPRYKVTKRGQDVALRCDPISGHVSLYWYRQALGQGPEFLTYFNYEAQQDKSGLPNDRFSAERPEGSISTLTIQRTEQRDSAMYRCASSLAQTHNEQFFGPGTRLTVL.

The chain combines TRBV25-1 with TRBJ1-2; D is perhaps TRBD1 (5 bases). CDR1 MGHDK and CDR2 SYGVNS come from the germline V gene. Trimming left V 3 bases short and J 5 bases short, with 10 bases between. The CDR3 consists of 13 residues. CDR3: CASSDSGPYGYTF. CDR3 bases: TGTGCCAGCAGTGACTCGGGACCATATGGCTACACCTTC.